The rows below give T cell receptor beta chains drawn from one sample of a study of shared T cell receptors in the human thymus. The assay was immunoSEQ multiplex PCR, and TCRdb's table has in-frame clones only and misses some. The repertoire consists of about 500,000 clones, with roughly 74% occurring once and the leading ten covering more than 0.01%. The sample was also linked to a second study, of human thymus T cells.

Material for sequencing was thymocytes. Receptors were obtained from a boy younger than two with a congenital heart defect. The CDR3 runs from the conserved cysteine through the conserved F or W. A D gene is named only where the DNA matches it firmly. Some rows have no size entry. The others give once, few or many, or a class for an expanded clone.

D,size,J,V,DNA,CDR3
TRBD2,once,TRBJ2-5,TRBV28,TGTGCCAGCAGTTTAGGGCTAGCGGAACGAGAGACCCAGTACTTC,CASSLGLAERETQYF
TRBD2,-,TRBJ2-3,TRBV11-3,TGTGCCAGCAGCTCCGGGACTAGCGGAGTTACAGATACGCAGTATTTT,CASSSGTSGVTDTQYF
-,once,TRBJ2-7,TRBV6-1,TGTGCCAGCACAGCAGGGCTCGAGCAGTACTTC,CASTAGLEQYF
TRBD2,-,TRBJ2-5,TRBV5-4,TGTGCCAGCAGCGATCCTTGGAGCGGGAGGCCCCAAGAGACCCAGTACTTC,CASSDPWSGRPQETQYF
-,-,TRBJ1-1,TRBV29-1,TGCAGCGTTGTATTAGGGAGGAACACTGAAGCTTTCTTT,CSVVLGRNTEAFF
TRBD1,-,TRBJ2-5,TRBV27,TGTGCCAGCAGGGTGGGACAGGGGTTGGAGACCCAGTACTTC,CASRVGQGLETQYF
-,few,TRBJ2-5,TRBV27,TGTGCCAGCAGTTTAGAGGGATCCCTACAAGAGACCCAGTACTTC,CASSLEGSLQETQYF
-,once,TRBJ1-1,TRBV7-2,TGTGCCAGCAGCTTATATACAGGGATGGATTCTGAAGCTTTCTTT,CASSLYTGMDSEAFF
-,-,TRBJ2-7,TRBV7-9,TGTGCCAGCAGCTTATACGGCGTAGCGTACGAGCAGTACTTC,CASSLYGVAYEQYF
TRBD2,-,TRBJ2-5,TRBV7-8,TGTGCCAGCAGCTTAGGGGAGGGTAGCGGGCAAGAGACCCAGTACTTC,CASSLGEGSGQETQYF
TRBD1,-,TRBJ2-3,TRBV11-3,TGTGCCAGCAGCCAGGACAGGGAGAGGGCAGATACGCAGTATTTT,CASSQDRERADTQYF
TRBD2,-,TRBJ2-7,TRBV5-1,TGCGCCAGCAGCCGAAGCGGGAGCGTAACCTACGAGCAGTACTTC,CASSRSGSVTYEQYF
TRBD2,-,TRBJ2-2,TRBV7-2,TGTGCCAGCAGCTTGGTAGCGGGAAGGGTCCACGGGGAGCTGTTTTTT,CASSLVAGRVHGELFF
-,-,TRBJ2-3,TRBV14,TGTGCCAGCAGCCAAGATGTGGCAGGCCCGACCGCAGATACGCAGTATTTT,CASSQDVAGPTADTQYF
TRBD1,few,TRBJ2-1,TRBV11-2,TGTGCCAGCAGCTTAGGCCCTGGGACAGGGGGCTACAATGAGCAGTTCTTC,CASSLGPGTGGYNEQFF
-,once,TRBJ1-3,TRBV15,TGTGCCACCAGACTAGAGGGAAACACCATATATTTT,CATRLEGNTIYF
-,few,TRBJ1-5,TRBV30,TGTGCCTGGAGTGCCGACACCGGAGGGCCCCAGCATTTT,CAWSADTGGPQHF
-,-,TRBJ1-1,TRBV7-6,TGTGCCAGCAGCTTAGACTCATCGAACACTGAAGCTTTCTTT,CASSLDSSNTEAFF
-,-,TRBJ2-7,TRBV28,TGTGCCAGCAGTGCCCGACAGGACCCCCGCTACGAGCAGTACTTC,CASSARQDPRYEQYF
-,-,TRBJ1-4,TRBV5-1,TGCGCCAGCAGCCCCTCCCAGGTACAGGGTGAAAAACTGTTTTTT,CASSPSQVQGEKLFF
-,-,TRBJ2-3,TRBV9,TGTGCCAGCAGCGTAGGGAGGGAGCGCACAGATACGCAGTATTTT,CASSVGRERTDTQYF
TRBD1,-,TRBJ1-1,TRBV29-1,TGCAGCGTTGTACCGGGACAGGGGAACACTGAAGCTTTCTTT,CSVVPGQGNTEAFF
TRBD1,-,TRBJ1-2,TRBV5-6,TGTGCCAGCAGCCGACAGGGGGCGAGGAATGGCTACACCTTC,CASSRQGARNGYTF
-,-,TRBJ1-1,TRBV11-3,TGTGCCAGCAGCTTAGTCGGGATCTTGAACACTGAAGCTTTCTTT,CASSLVGILNTEAFF
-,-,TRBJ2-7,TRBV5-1,TGCGCCAGCAGCTTGGAGGAGACGGTAGAATACTACGAGCAGTACTTC,CASSLEETVEYYEQYF
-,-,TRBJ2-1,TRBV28,TGTGCCAGCAACGATATCCGCCGCGAGCGGAACAGCTCCTACAATGAGCAGTTCTTC,CASNDIRRERNSSYNEQFF
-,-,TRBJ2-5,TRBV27,TGTGCCAGCAGTCCTCTTGGGTTAGCGGACCCCCAAGAGACCCAGTACTTC,CASSPLGLADPQETQYF
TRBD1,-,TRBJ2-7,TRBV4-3,TGCGCCAGCAGCCACCATGAGGCCGGGACAGGGGCCGCCTACGAGCAGTACTTC,CASSHHEAGTGAAYEQYF
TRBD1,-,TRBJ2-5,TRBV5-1,TGCGCCAGCAGCTCCGACAGGGGGACCCAAGAGACCCAGTACTTC,CASSSDRGTQETQYF
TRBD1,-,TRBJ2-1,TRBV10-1,TGCGCCAGCGAGGACAGGGGCTTTCTCTACAATGAGCAGTTCTTC,CASEDRGFLYNEQFF
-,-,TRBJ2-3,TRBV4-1,TGCGCCAGCAGCCAAGAGTCGAGCACAGATACGCAGTATTTT,CASSQESSTDTQYF
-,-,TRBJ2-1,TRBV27,TGTGCCAGCAGTTCCCGGGAGAGCTCCTACAATGAGCAGTTCTTC,CASSSRESSYNEQFF
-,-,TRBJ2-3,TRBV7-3,TGTGCCAGCAGCTCCCAATCAGGGGCCCGCACAGATACGCAGTATTTT,CASSSQSGARTDTQYF
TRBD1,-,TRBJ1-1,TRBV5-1,TGCGCCAGCAGCTGGAGACAGGGGGTAGAAGCTTTCTTT,CASSWRQGVEAFF
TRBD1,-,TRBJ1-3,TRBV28,TGTGCCAGCAGTCCGGACAGGGCTGGAAACACCATATATTTT,CASSPDRAGNTIYF
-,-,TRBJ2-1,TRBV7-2,TGTGCCAGCAGCTTAGCGGAGGGAGCGGGTGACTCCTACAATGAGCAGTTCTTC,CASSLAEGAGDSYNEQFF
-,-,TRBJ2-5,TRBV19,TGTGCCAGTAGATCGGGGGAACAAGAGACCCAGTACTTC,CASRSGEQETQYF
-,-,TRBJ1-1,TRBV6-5,TGTGCCAGCACCGCGGGGAACACTGAAGCTTTCTTT,CASTAGNTEAFF
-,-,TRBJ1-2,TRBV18,TGTGCCAGCTCACCCTCAAGAACAGGGACCACTAACTATGGCTACACCTTC,CASSPSRTGTTNYGYTF
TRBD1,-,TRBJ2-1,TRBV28,TGTGCCAGCAGTCGCCAGACAGGGAACGGCCCCTACAATGAGCAGTTCTTC,CASSRQTGNGPYNEQFF
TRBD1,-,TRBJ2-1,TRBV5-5,TGTGCCAGCAGCTCTGGGGTGAGACAGGGAGTAAATGAGCAGTTCTTC,CASSSGVRQGVNEQFF
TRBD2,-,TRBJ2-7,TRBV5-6,TGTGCCAGCAGCGGAGCCCTAGCGGGTTTAAGCTCCTACGAGCAGTACTTC,CASSGALAGLSSYEQYF
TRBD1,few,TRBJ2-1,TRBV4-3,TGCGCCAGCAGCCAAGGGACAGGGGGAATTAATGAGCAGTTCTTC,CASSQGTGGINEQFF
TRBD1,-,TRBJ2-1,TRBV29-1,TGCAGCGTCGCTCGACAGGGGGCTTACAATGAGCAGTTCTTC,CSVARQGAYNEQFF
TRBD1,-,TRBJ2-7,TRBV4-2,TGTGCCAGCAGCCCGAAGGACAGGGCCTACGAGCAGTACTTC,CASSPKDRAYEQYF
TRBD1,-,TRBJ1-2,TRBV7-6,TGTGCCAGCAGCCCCGACGGACAGGGTGGGCATGGCTACACCTTC,CASSPDGQGGHGYTF
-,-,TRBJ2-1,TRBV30,TGTGCCTGGAGTGTACGTCGCCCCAGGTGTTACAATGAGCAGTTCTTC,CAWSVRRPRCYNEQFF
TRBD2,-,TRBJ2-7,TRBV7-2,TGTGCCAGCAGCTTAGCGGGGGGGGGCTACGAGCAGTACTTC,CASSLAGGGYEQYF
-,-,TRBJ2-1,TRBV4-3,TGCGCCAGCAGCCAAGCGGCCCGGCGGAGGGCTTACAATGAGCAGTTCTTC,CASSQAARRRAYNEQFF
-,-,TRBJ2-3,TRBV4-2,TGTGCCAGCAGCCAAGGAGCTGAGCGTATTGCCACAGATACGCAGTATTTT,CASSQGAERIATDTQYF
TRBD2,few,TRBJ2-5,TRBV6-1,TGTGCCAGCAGTGAGGGGACTAGCGGGAGCGGAGAGACCCAGTACTTC,CASSEGTSGSGETQYF
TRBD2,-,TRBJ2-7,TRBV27,TGTGCCAGCAGTTTAGAGAGCGGGGCCTCCTACGAGCAGTACTTC,CASSLESGASYEQYF
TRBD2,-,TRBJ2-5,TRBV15,TGTGCCATACAAGGGACTAGCGGGATCGGGGAGACCCAGTACTTC,CAIQGTSGIGETQYF
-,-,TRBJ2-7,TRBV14,TGTGCCAGCAGCCAAAGGCAGGCCACCTACGAGCAGTACTTC,CASSQRQATYEQYF
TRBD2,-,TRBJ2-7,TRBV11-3,TGTGCCAGCAGCCCCGTAGCGGGAGTTGAATACGAGCAGTACTTC,CASSPVAGVEYEQYF
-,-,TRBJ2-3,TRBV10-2,TGCGCCAGCAGTGAATCTAGCACAGATACGCAGTATTTT,CASSESSTDTQYF
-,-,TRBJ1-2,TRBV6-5,TGTGCCAGCAGTTACTCGGAGGATTCTGGCTACACCTTC,CASSYSEDSGYTF
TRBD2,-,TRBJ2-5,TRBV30,TGTGCCTGGACCCCGGGGGGTATGGGGGAGACCCAGTACTTC,CAWTPGGMGETQYF
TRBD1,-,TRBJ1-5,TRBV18,TGTGCCAGCTCACCGGACAGGGGTCAGCCCCAGCATTTT,CASSPDRGQPQHF
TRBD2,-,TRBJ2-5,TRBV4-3,TGCGCCAGCAGCCAAGATGGACTAGAGGAAGAGACCCAGTACTTC,CASSQDGLEEETQYF